This entry is about one TCR beta chain. Each replicate PCR on the sorted subsets used about 220 ng DNA (around 31,000 T cell genomes). Produced via immunoSEQ multiplex PCR; TCRdb's table is partial and in-frame only. The sample has about 1 million clones; under 80% are singletons. This record comes from a study of shared clonotypes between healthy human individuals. The V gene's germline CDR1 is MDHEN and CDR2 SYDVKM. The CDR3 is 13 amino acids. Trimming stripped 6 bases from V and 6 bases from J, with 14 bases between. The chain couples TRBV28 to TRBJ1-2, with a weak D call TRBD1 (5 bases). The receptor comes from a man younger than 35 in good health. The sample taken for sequencing was memory CD4+ T cells sorted from blood. Subset here: CD45RA-negative fraction. For the CDR3, the DNA is TGTGCCAGCAGGACCAGGGTCCCCAATGGCTACACCTTC. Protein sequence: CASRTRVPNGYTF.